This T cell receptor beta chain appears in the sequencing data of a study of T cell repertoires in cytomegalovirus infection (dated by TCRdb to the late 2010s). About the investigation overall: Donor HLA type was relevant to the analysis, because carriage of CMV infection together with the matching HLA type was indicated by public TCR beta signatures.

Based on the germline V gene (reference sequence), the CDR1 and CDR2 sequences are SGHNT and YYREEE. Spanning cysteine to phenylalanine, the CDR3 consists of 15 amino acids. Only CDR3 DNA remains: 45 bases, in frame from the first base. V lost 2 bases and J lost 8 bases; the stretch between them is 18 bases long. Summary of the overall study and its limitations: The ex vivo response was dominated by HLA-C-restricted CMV-specific TCR beta clonotypes, and the single most frequent clonotype in two of eight donors was supplied by these HLA-C-restricted clonotypes. Cumulative frequency of public TCR beta family members discriminated carriers of CMV infection plus the relevant HLA type in this cohort and an independent 352-donor cohort.

These reads were obtained on an Illumina HiSeq 1500. TCRdb trimmed the raw reads at Q25, called clones with MiXCR and kept productive beta chains. CDR3 protein sequences are deduplicated, and each keeps its most common genes and DNA. This sample holds 310,000 or so distinct CDR3 sequences; roughly 15% were observed only once. The top ten hold approximately 12% of the sample. With respect to this clonotype: The antigen it recognizes is unknown. Per-nucleotide qualities are absent, and no much larger clonotype sits a single base away.

The chain employs TRBV5-4 and TRBJ2-3; a tentative D call is TRBD2 (5 bases match). The clonotype was recovered from a human donor in good health (CMV status not recorded). Some clones in this sample may be carry-over from other donors' samples. Sequenced input: PBMCs. The sequence in DNA is TGTGCCAGCAGCTTTTTCTGGACGGAGGATGGTACGCAGTATTTT. This is translated as CASSFFWTEDGTQYF. This CDR3, with the reference TRBV5-4 and TRBJ2-3 proteins standing in past its ends, gives the full variable domain ETGVTQSPTHLIKTRGQQVTLRCSSQSGHNTVSWYQQALGQGPQFIFQYYREEENGRGNFPPRFSGLQFPNYSSELNVNALELDDSALYLCASSFFWTEDGTQYFGPGTRLTVL.